This T cell receptor beta chain derives from a study of shared clonotypes between healthy human individuals. This table comes from immunoSEQ multiplex PCR, and its TCRdb copy is limited to in-frame clones, with some not included. The table has around 2.1 million clones, approximately 94% seen once. The CDR3 runs to 14 residues. The V gene lost 1 base and the J gene lost 6 bases, with 15 bases spanning the gap. Germline V gene sequence: CDR1 GTSNPN, CDR2 SVGIG (reference sequence). CD45RA-negative memory and CD45RA+ naive subsets were split from the CD4+ cells. The TCR sequence derives from a man aged 18 to 29 in good health. V gene TRBV30 combines with J gene TRBJ1-2, with D possibly being TRBD1 (6 bases). Material: naive CD4+ T cells sorted from blood. Sample subset: CD45RA+ positively selected. CDR3 loop: CAWSAGGAVNGYTF. The DNA for the CDR3 is TGTGCCTGGAGTGCGGGGGGCGCGGTCAATGGCTACACCTTC.